These 23 T cell receptor beta chains were sequenced from one sample in a study of vaccination and CD4 T cells after COVID-19. Once obtained from cultured CD4+ T cells, the DNA was sequenced using the Oncomine TCR Beta short-read assay. A single record per CDR3 protein comes from TCRdb applying MiXCR to the PCR reads. The table lists around 20,000 distinct CDR3 sequences, around 43% of them singletons. Treatment meaning: 10-day PBMC culture with coronavirus spike peptide pools or control peptides (ViraFEST assay). These receptors lack a known antigen. The input for sequencing was CD4+ T cells from blood, cultured in vitro, taken before SARS-CoV-2 vaccination. The receptors come from a human donor who had recovered from COVID-19.

The chain combines TRBV11-3 with TRBJ2-3; the D gene is possibly TRBD2 (8 bases). The V and J ends lost 7 bases and 5 bases respectively, with 19 bases between them. The CDR3 has 15 amino acids. The V gene's germline CDR1 is SGHNT and CDR2 YENEEA. The DNA for the CDR3 is TGTGCCAGCACAGGGGGAGCGGGGGAAGGAGATACGCAGTATTTT. Amino acids: CASTGGAGEGDTQYF. Using reference TRBV11-3 and TRBJ2-3 for the parts outside the CDR3, the full variable domain is EAGVVQSPRYKIIEKKQPVAFWCNPISGHNTLYWYLQNLGQGPELLIRYENEEAVDDSQLPKDRFSAERLKGVDSTLKIQPAELGDSAVYLCASTGGAGEGDTQYFGPGTRLTVL.

This chain joins TRBV6-1 and TRBJ2-2; D not certain. This CDR3 has 14 amino acids. Trimming left V 5 bases short and J 6 bases short, with 13 bases between. Looked up from germline, CDR1 is MNHNS and CDR2 is SASEGT. The DNA for the CDR3 is TGTGCCAGCAGTATCAGTGTAGGTGCCGGGGAGCTGTTTTTT. This translates into CASSISVGAGELFF.

This clonotype was seen a few times. The chain has TRBV20-1 and TRBJ2-7; TRBD1 aligns across 9 bases. V lost 3 bases and J lost 6; bases outside the gene matches: 6. The CDR3 spans 13 residues. Germline V gene sequence: CDR1 DFQATT, CDR2 SNEGSKA (reference sequence). For the CDR3, the DNA is TGCAGTGCTAGCGCGGGACAGGGTCCCGAGCAGTACTTC. This sequence encodes CSASAGQGPEQYF.

This clonotype was counted between two and nine times. This chain connects TRBV7-2 to TRBJ2-5; no definite D call. Germline V lookup: CDR1 SGHTA, CDR2 FQGNSA. V was clipped by 5 bases and J by 2 bases, with 12 bases between them. The CDR3 consists of 14 residues. CDR3 amino acids: CASSQDGRQETQYF. The DNA of the CDR3 is TGTGCCAGCAGCCAAGACGGGCGGCAAGAGACCCAGTACTTC.

This clonotype was observed a few times. The J gene is TRBJ1-5, the V gene TRBV7-2, with D possibly TRBD1 on 5 matching bases. The CDR3 is made up of 15 amino acids. Germline values: CDR1 SGHTA, CDR2 FQGNSA. Trimming removed 1 base from V and 2 bases from J, with 9 bases in between. This chain's CDR3 is CASSLGRAGNQPQHF. CDR3 DNA: TGTGCCAGCAGCTTAGGCAGGGCGGGCAATCAGCCCCAGCATTTT.

The chain carries TRBV7-2 and TRBJ2-3, with D possibly being TRBD1 (6 bases). V was clipped by 5 bases and J by 4 bases, with 10 bases between them. Germline CDR1 and CDR2: SGHTA and FQGNSA. The CDR3 loop spans 13 amino acids. Here the CDR3 DNA reads TGTGCCAGCAGCCCGCAGGGGCCAGATACGCAGTATTTT. The encoded protein is CASSPQGPDTQYF.

The chain carries TRBV10-3 and TRBJ2-7; D ambiguous. From germline, CDR1 is ENHRY and CDR2 SYGVKD. Trimming removed 2 bases at V and 3 bases at J, with 2 bases between. The CDR3 has 11 residues. The CDR3 region is CAISEVYEQYF. The DNA of the CDR3 is TGTGCCATCAGTGAGGTCTACGAGCAGTACTTC.

This sequence joins TRBV2 and TRBJ2-1, with 8 positions matching TRBD2. Germline V gene lookup returns CDR1 SNHLY and CDR2 FYNNEI. This CDR3 spans 16 amino acids. With V trimmed by 4 bases and J by 2 bases, 7 bases remained unmatched. This CDR3 is CASSVSLAGTYNEQFF. CDR3 sequence (DNA): TGTGCCAGCAGTGTCTCGCTAGCGGGTACCTACAATGAGCAGTTCTTC. Using reference TRBV2 and TRBJ2-1 for the parts outside the CDR3, the full variable domain is EPEVTQTPSHQVTQMGQEVILRCVPISNHLYFYWYRQILGQKVEFLVSFYNNEISEKSEIFDDQFSVERPDGSNFTLKIRSTKLEDSAMYFCASSVSLAGTYNEQFFGPGTRLTVL.

The chain joins TRBV6-5 to TRBJ1-2, with TRBD1 matching 8 bases. The V gene's germline CDR1 is MNHEY and CDR2 SVGAGI. This CDR3 has 14 amino acids. V gave up 2 bases and J gave up 5 bases; unmatched junction bases: 4. The CDR3, as DNA: TGTGCCAGCAGTTACCGTGACAGGGGATATGGCTACACCTTC. Translated, it gives CASSYRDRGYGYTF.

The rearrangement uses TRBV7-3 and TRBJ2-1; 11 positions match TRBD2. This CDR3 spans 17 amino acids. Germline values: CDR1 SGHTA, CDR2 FQGTGA. Germline trimming cut 6 bases from V and 4 bases from J; bases unmatched to any gene: 11. The CDR3 nucleotides are TGTGCCAGCAGAAAAGGAACTAGCGGGGGCCGATACAATGAGCAGTTCTTC. This sequence encodes CASRKGTSGGRYNEQFF.

This clonotype appeared once. V is TRBV28 and J is TRBJ1-1, with no clear D. The V end lost 6 bases, the J end lost 4 bases, and 12 bases lay between the germline ends. This CDR3 is built from 13 residues. Germline V CDR1 and CDR2: MDHEN, SYDVKM. Here the CDR3 DNA reads TGTGCCAGCAGCACTGGACCGGGCACTGAAGCTTTCTTT. Translated, it gives CASSTGPGTEAFF.

The V gene is TRBV19, the J gene TRBJ2-5; 11 bases agree with TRBD2. The CDR3 totals 15 residues. Germline lookup yields CDR1 LNHDA and CDR2 SQIVND (reference sequence). V trimming: 6 bases; J trimming: 5 bases; junction bases outside the gene matches: 8. CDR3 nucleotides: TGTGCCAGTAGGATACTAGCGGGAGCATCGGAGACCCAGTACTTC. Translated, it gives CASRILAGASETQYF.

The chain uses TRBV2 and TRBJ1-1, with no clear D. V gave up 7 bases and J gave up 4 bases, with 13 bases separating them. CDR1 SNHLY and CDR2 FYNNEI come from the germline V gene. The CDR3 consists of 13 residues. The CDR3 protein is CASNFEVATEAFF. In DNA form, the CDR3 reads TGTGCCAGCAACTTCGAAGTGGCCACTGAAGCTTTCTTT.

CDR3 sequence reads: CSVVGTWNTEAFF. Here the CDR3 DNA reads TGCAGCGTCGTAGGGACCTGGAACACTGAAGCTTTCTTT. The rearrangement uses TRBV29-1 and TRBJ1-1, with a tentative D call TRBD1 (5 bases). The CDR3 runs 13 residues. CDR1 and CDR2 (germline): SQVTM, ANQGSEA. Trimming stripped 6 bases from V and 1 base from J, with 12 bases between.

A few counts support this clonotype. The V call is TRBV7-8, the J call TRBJ2-5, with 10 bases lining up with TRBD2. Germline CDR1 reads SGHVS; CDR2 reads FQNEAQ. With V trimmed by 4 bases and J by 2 bases, 7 bases remained unmatched. The CDR3 covers 16 residues. The CDR3 coding sequence is TGTGCCAGCAGCTCACAAGCGGGGGGGATTCAAGAGACCCAGTACTTC. It codes for CASSSQAGGIQETQYF.

The chain recombines TRBV10-3 with TRBJ1-4, with 8 positions matching TRBD1. Per the germline V gene, CDR1 is ENHRY and CDR2 is SYGVKD. The CDR3 spans 15 residues. V was clipped by 2 bases and J by 7 bases; unmatched bases: 6. The CDR3 spells CAISEGQGATEKLFF. The CDR3 DNA reads TGTGCCATCAGTGAGGGCCAGGGGGCTACTGAAAAACTGTTTTTT.

V and J are TRBV20-1 and TRBJ1-1; the match to TRBD1 covers 9 bases. CDR1 DFQATT and CDR2 SNEGSKA come from the germline V gene (reference sequence). J was trimmed by 1 base and V by 3 bases; bases with no gene match: 3. The length of the CDR3 is 14 residues. The CDR3 bases are TGCAGTGCTAGCAGGGGACAGGGGAACACTGAAGCTTTCTTT. Translation gives CSASRGQGNTEAFF.

The rearrangement joins TRBV6-2 or TRBV6-3 to TRBJ1-3; unclear D gene. Germline CDR1 MNHEY, CDR2 SVGEGT. The V and J ends lost 0 bases and 0 bases respectively, with 12 bases between them. CDR3 length equals 17 residues. CDR3: CASSYSSVRTSGNTIYF. The CDR3, as DNA: TGTGCCAGCAGTTACTCGTCGGTCAGGACCTCTGGAAACACCATATATTTT.

The chain employs TRBV7-2 and TRBJ2-2; a weak D match, TRBD1 (6 bases). V lost 2 bases, J lost 2 bases, and 12 bases lay in between. CDR3 length: 16 amino acids. Germline V gene lookup returns CDR1 SGHTA and CDR2 FQGNSA. In DNA form, the CDR3 reads TGTGCCAGCAGCTTACGAGGGGGTAGCAACACCGGGGAGCTGTTTTTT. Protein product: CASSLRGGSNTGELFF. Full variable domain (remainder filled in from reference TRBV7-2 and TRBJ2-2): GAGVSQSPSNKVTEKGKDVELRCDPISGHTALYWYRQSLGQGLEFLIYFQGNSAPDKSGLPSDRFSAERTGGSVSTLTIQRTQQEDSAVYLCASSLRGGSNTGELFFGEGSRLTVL.

The CDR3 region has the DNA TGTGCCAGCAGTTACCAATCGGGCCTTCATCACCACGAGCAGTACTTC. This encodes CASSYQSGLHHHEQYF. The rearrangement links TRBV6-5 to TRBJ2-7; D remains ambiguous. There are 16 residues in the CDR3. The germline V gene has CDR1 MNHEY and CDR2 SVGAGI. Trimming took 2 bases from V and 5 from J, leaving 19 bases between them.

In its sample, this clonotype was seen once. The rearrangement joins TRBV28 to TRBJ1-1; 8 nucleotides line up with TRBD1. The CDR3 covers 17 residues. Germline CDR1 reads MDHEN; CDR2 reads SYDVKM. V shed 4 bases, J shed 4 bases, and the junction held 14 bases outside the gene matches. CDR3: CASSSVAPQGGGTEAFF. The DNA for the CDR3 is TGTGCCAGCAGTTCAGTAGCCCCACAGGGGGGCGGCACTGAAGCTTTCTTT.

The chain links TRBV7-2 to TRBJ2-2; 13 positions match TRBD2. From germline, CDR1 is SGHTA and CDR2 FQGNSA. The CDR3 covers 18 residues. Trimming took 6 bases from V and 6 from J; bases not matched to a gene: 13. The CDR3 loop reads CASSLRTSGRGPAGELFF. CDR3 sequence (DNA): TGTGCCAGCAGTTTAAGGACTAGCGGGAGAGGTCCGGCCGGGGAGCTGTTTTTT.

The chain has TRBV11-3 and TRBJ1-5, with no clear D. The CDR3 spans 15 residues. Trimming removed 0 bases at V and 4 bases at J, with 10 bases between. Germline CDR1 reads SGHNT; CDR2 reads YENEEA. CDR3 bases: TGTGCCAGCAGCTTAGATGGCAGCCCAAATCAGCCCCAGCATTTT. The encoded protein is CASSLDGSPNQPQHF.